The rows below give T cell receptor beta chains drawn from one sample of a study of blood T cell repertoires in COVID-19. Method: immunoSEQ multiplex PCR; TCRdb's copy keeps in-frame clones and lacks some. The sample shows more than 150,000 clones, approximately 80% of them seen only once. Input material: peripheral blood. These TCRs come from a man aged 60 to 69 with acute or convalescent COVID-19. Both conserved end residues are part of each CDR3. The D gene is left open where the match is weak. Expanded clones get a size class; other rows say once, few or many, or leave the size out.

abundance: .
len: 15
j_gene: TRBJ2-2
v_gene: TRBV5-1
d_gene: TRBD1
CDR3aa: CASSNRGTDTGELFF
CDR3nt: TGCGCCAGCAGCAACAGGGGTACGGACACCGGGGAGCTGTTTTTT

abundance: few
len: 14
j_gene: TRBJ1-2
v_gene: TRBV9
d_gene: TRBD1
CDR3aa: CASSTSTGRYGYTF
CDR3nt: TGTGCCAGCAGCACCTCGACAGGGCGGTATGGCTACACCTTC

abundance: .
len: 11
j_gene: TRBJ2-1
v_gene: TRBV12-5
d_gene: .
CDR3aa: CASGLGLGLVF
CDR3nt: TGTGCTAGTGGTCTTGGACTGGGACTCGTCTTC

abundance: .
len: 15
j_gene: TRBJ2-7
v_gene: TRBV7-9
d_gene: TRBD1
CDR3aa: CASSTQGAYSYEQYF
CDR3nt: TGTGCCAGCAGCACACAGGGGGCCTATTCCTACGAGCAGTACTTC

abundance: .
len: 11
j_gene: TRBJ1-1
v_gene: TRBV20-1
d_gene: .
CDR3aa: CSARGGTEAFF
CDR3nt: TGCAGTGCTAGGGGGGGCACTGAAGCTTTCTTT

abundance: .
len: 14
j_gene: TRBJ2-4
v_gene: TRBV7-9
d_gene: TRBD1
CDR3aa: CASSSGQGWDIQYF
CDR3nt: TGTGCCAGCAGCTCCGGACAGGGATGGGACATTCAGTACTTC

abundance: .
len: 16
j_gene: TRBJ1-3
v_gene: TRBV4-2
d_gene: .
CDR3aa: CASSQLFDTSGNTIYF
CDR3nt: TGTGCCAGCAGCCAACTCTTTGACACCTCTGGAAACACCATATATTTT

abundance: .
len: 14
j_gene: TRBJ2-5
v_gene: TRBV14
d_gene: TRBD1
CDR3aa: CASSHRQGWETQYF
CDR3nt: TGTGCCAGCAGCCACCGACAGGGGTGGGAGACCCAGTACTTC

abundance: .
len: 14
j_gene: TRBJ2-7
v_gene: TRBV3-1/TRBV3-2
d_gene: TRBD1
CDR3aa: CASSHTGTGNEQYF
CDR3nt: TGTGCCAGCAGCCATACCGGGACAGGGAACGAGCAGTACTTC

abundance: .
len: 14
j_gene: TRBJ2-2
v_gene: TRBV28
d_gene: .
CDR3aa: CASSSTGFSGELFF
CDR3nt: TGTGCCAGCAGTTCCACGGGGTTCTCCGGGGAGCTGTTTTTT

abundance: .
len: 15
j_gene: TRBJ2-1
v_gene: TRBV5-1
d_gene: TRBD2
CDR3aa: CASSLTSGSLNEQFF
CDR3nt: TGCGCCAGCAGCCTGACTAGCGGGAGTCTCAATGAGCAGTTCTTC

abundance: .
len: 18
j_gene: TRBJ2-7
v_gene: TRBV28
d_gene: TRBD2
CDR3aa: CASSLSLPGLAGFYEQYF
CDR3nt: TGTGCCAGCAGTTTATCCCTGCCGGGACTAGCGGGATTCTACGAGCAGTACTTC

abundance: .
len: 16
j_gene: TRBJ2-1
v_gene: TRBV28
d_gene: .
CDR3aa: CASSLITSGLGNEQFF
CDR3nt: TGTGCCAGCAGTTTGATCACCAGCGGGCTGGGCAATGAGCAGTTCTTC

abundance: .
len: 15
j_gene: TRBJ2-2
v_gene: TRBV5-4
d_gene: TRBD2
CDR3aa: CASSSGGGNTGELFF
CDR3nt: TGTGCCAGCAGCTCCGGGGGGGGGAACACCGGGGAGCTGTTTTTT

abundance: .
len: 14
j_gene: TRBJ2-2
v_gene: TRBV7-8
d_gene: TRBD1
CDR3aa: CASTGQPNTGELFF
CDR3nt: TGTGCCAGCACGGGACAGCCGAACACCGGGGAGCTGTTTTTT

abundance: once
len: 14
j_gene: TRBJ2-7
v_gene: TRBV3-1/TRBV3-2
d_gene: TRBD1
CDR3aa: CASRSAGGSYEQYF
CDR3nt: TGTGCCAGCAGATCCGCAGGGGGCTCCTACGAGCAGTACTTC

abundance: .
len: 13
j_gene: TRBJ1-6
v_gene: TRBV12-5
d_gene: TRBD1
CDR3aa: CARLDRDNSPLHF
CDR3nt: TGTGCTAGGTTGGACAGGGATAATTCACCCCTCCACTTT

abundance: .
len: 14
j_gene: TRBJ2-5
v_gene: TRBV29-1
d_gene: TRBD1
CDR3aa: CSVEGTGNGETQYF
CDR3nt: TGCAGCGTTGAAGGGACAGGGAATGGAGAGACCCAGTACTTC

abundance: few
len: 18
j_gene: TRBJ2-6
v_gene: TRBV10-3
d_gene: TRBD1
CDR3aa: CAISESGQSSSGANVLTF
CDR3nt: TGTGCCATCAGCGAGTCGGGACAGTCAAGCTCTGGGGCCAACGTCCTGACTTTC

abundance: few
len: 15
j_gene: TRBJ1-2
v_gene: TRBV2
d_gene: .
CDR3aa: CASSEDPRSHYGYTF
CDR3nt: TGTGCCAGCAGTGAAGACCCCAGGTCGCACTATGGCTACACCTTC

abundance: .
len: 15
j_gene: TRBJ2-4
v_gene: TRBV3-1/TRBV3-2
d_gene: TRBD2
CDR3aa: CASSHSPQRGGGVYF
CDR3nt: TGTGCCAGCAGCCACAGCCCCCAGCGGGGGGGTGGGGTGTACTTC

abundance: few
len: 13
j_gene: TRBJ2-1
v_gene: TRBV18
d_gene: TRBD2
CDR3aa: CASSPGLAGEQFF
CDR3nt: TGTGCCAGCTCACCCGGACTAGCTGGTGAGCAGTTCTTC

abundance: .
len: 12
j_gene: TRBJ2-1
v_gene: TRBV5-8
d_gene: .
CDR3aa: CASSPIYNEQFF
CDR3nt: TGTGCCAGCAGCCCTATTTACAATGAGCAGTTCTTC

abundance: few
len: 15
j_gene: TRBJ1-5
v_gene: TRBV9
d_gene: TRBD1
CDR3aa: CASSAGGTGPEPQHF
CDR3nt: TGTGCCAGCAGCGCTGGCGGGACAGGCCCGGAGCCCCAGCATTTT

abundance: .
len: 15
j_gene: TRBJ1-1
v_gene: TRBV2
d_gene: TRBD1
CDR3aa: CASRGQGAVNTEAFF
CDR3nt: TGTGCCAGCAGAGGACAGGGGGCGGTGAACACTGAAGCTTTCTTT

abundance: once
len: 13
j_gene: TRBJ1-5
v_gene: TRBV19
d_gene: .
CDR3aa: CASRTTGYQPQHF
CDR3nt: TGTGCCAGTAGGACAACAGGTTATCAGCCCCAGCATTTT

abundance: .
len: 14
j_gene: TRBJ2-7
v_gene: TRBV6-2/TRBV6-3
d_gene: TRBD2
CDR3aa: CASSGLAGGYEQYF
CDR3nt: TGTGCCAGCAGCGGACTAGCGGGAGGTTACGAGCAGTACTTC

abundance: .
len: 16
j_gene: TRBJ2-1
v_gene: TRBV11-2
d_gene: .
CDR3aa: CASSLDRGVSYNEQFF
CDR3nt: TGTGCCAGCAGCTTAGACAGGGGGGTCTCCTACAATGAGCAGTTCTTC

abundance: .
len: 15
j_gene: TRBJ1-4
v_gene: TRBV28
d_gene: TRBD1
CDR3aa: CASSLVGTGNEKLFF
CDR3nt: TGTGCCAGCAGTTTAGTGGGGACAGGGAATGAAAAACTGTTTTTT

abundance: few
len: 14
j_gene: TRBJ1-3
v_gene: TRBV9
d_gene: .
CDR3aa: CASSLTGSGNTIYF
CDR3nt: TGTGCCAGCAGCTTGACAGGCTCTGGAAACACCATATATTTT

abundance: few
len: 14
j_gene: TRBJ2-1
v_gene: TRBV5-8
d_gene: .
CDR3aa: CASRDRTRGNEQFF
CDR3nt: TGTGCCAGCAGAGACCGGACTCGAGGGAATGAGCAGTTCTTC

abundance: .
len: 19
j_gene: TRBJ2-6
v_gene: TRBV7-9
d_gene: TRBD2
CDR3aa: CASRPAPRRGGTGANVLTF
CDR3nt: TGTGCCAGCCGCCCCGCCCCCCGGCGGGGGGGCACTGGGGCCAACGTCCTGACTTTC

abundance: .
len: 17
j_gene: TRBJ2-3
v_gene: TRBV2
d_gene: TRBD2
CDR3aa: CATGVVGLAALTDTQYF
CDR3nt: TGTGCCACCGGTGTGGTAGGACTAGCGGCCCTCACAGATACGCAGTATTTT

abundance: .
len: 14
j_gene: TRBJ2-7
v_gene: TRBV7-3
d_gene: TRBD2
CDR3aa: CASSLSSGSSEQYF
CDR3nt: TGTGCCAGCAGCTTATCTAGCGGGAGCAGCGAGCAGTACTTC

abundance: few
len: 15
j_gene: TRBJ2-7
v_gene: TRBV5-6
d_gene: TRBD2
CDR3aa: CASSLDSGGKLGQYF
CDR3nt: TGTGCCAGCAGCTTGGATAGCGGGGGGAAGTTGGGGCAGTACTTC

abundance: .
len: 16
j_gene: TRBJ1-5
v_gene: TRBV15
d_gene: .
CDR3aa: CATSRDSGVSNQPQHF
CDR3nt: TGTGCCACCAGCAGAGATTCAGGGGTTAGCAATCAGCCCCAGCATTTT

abundance: .
len: 18
j_gene: TRBJ2-1
v_gene: TRBV9
d_gene: .
CDR3aa: CASSVSTGRSPSYNEQFF
CDR3nt: TGTGCCAGCAGCGTATCTACCGGGAGAAGCCCCTCCTACAATGAGCAGTTCTTC

abundance: .
len: 17
j_gene: TRBJ1-2
v_gene: TRBV3-1/TRBV3-2
d_gene: TRBD1
CDR3aa: CASSPVPGQGTGDGYTF
CDR3nt: TGTGCCAGCAGCCCTGTCCCGGGACAGGGAACGGGTGATGGCTACACCTTC

abundance: .
len: 14
j_gene: TRBJ1-4
v_gene: TRBV3-1/TRBV3-2
d_gene: TRBD1
CDR3aa: CASSQQGANEKLFF
CDR3nt: TGTGCCAGCAGCCAACAGGGGGCGAATGAAAAACTGTTTTTT

abundance: .
len: 15
j_gene: TRBJ2-7
v_gene: TRBV5-3
d_gene: .
CDR3aa: CARSLVAPESYEQYF
CDR3nt: TGTGCCAGAAGCTTGGTTGCGCCGGAGAGCTACGAGCAGTACTTC

abundance: few
len: 17
j_gene: TRBJ1-5
v_gene: TRBV6-2/TRBV6-3
d_gene: TRBD1
CDR3aa: CASSYGRQGAKGQPQHF
CDR3nt: TGTGCCAGCAGTTACGGGCGGCAGGGGGCAAAGGGTCAGCCCCAGCATTTT

abundance: .
len: 14
j_gene: TRBJ1-1
v_gene: TRBV19
d_gene: TRBD1
CDR3aa: CASTGAGQVPEAFF
CDR3nt: TGTGCCAGTACAGGGGCCGGACAGGTACCTGAAGCTTTCTTT